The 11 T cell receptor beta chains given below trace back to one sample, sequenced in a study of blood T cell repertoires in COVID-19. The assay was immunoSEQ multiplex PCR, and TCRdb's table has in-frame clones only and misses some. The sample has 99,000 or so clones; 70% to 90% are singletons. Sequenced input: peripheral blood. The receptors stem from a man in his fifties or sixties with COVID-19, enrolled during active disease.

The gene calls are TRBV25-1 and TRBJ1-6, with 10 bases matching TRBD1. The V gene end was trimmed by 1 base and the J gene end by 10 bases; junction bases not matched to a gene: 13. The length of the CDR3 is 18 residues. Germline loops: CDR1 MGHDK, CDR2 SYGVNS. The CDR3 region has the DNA TGTGCCAGCAGTGAATTGGCGGCCCGGACAGGGGGAGGATCACCCCTCCACTTT. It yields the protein CASSELAARTGGGSPLHF.

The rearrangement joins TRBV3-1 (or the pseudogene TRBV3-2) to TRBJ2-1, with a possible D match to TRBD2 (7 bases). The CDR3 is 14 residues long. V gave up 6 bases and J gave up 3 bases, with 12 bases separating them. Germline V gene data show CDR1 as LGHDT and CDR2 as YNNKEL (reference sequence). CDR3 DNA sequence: TGTGCCAGCAGGCTCGGGGGGCTCTACAATGAGCAGTTCTTC. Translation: CASRLGGLYNEQFF.

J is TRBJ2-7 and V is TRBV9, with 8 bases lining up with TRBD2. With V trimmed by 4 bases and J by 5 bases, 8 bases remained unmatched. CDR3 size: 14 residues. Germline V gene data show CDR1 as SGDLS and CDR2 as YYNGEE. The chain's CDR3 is CASSPSGGVDEQYF. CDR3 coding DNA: TGTGCCAGCAGCCCAAGCGGGGGAGTCGACGAGCAGTACTTC.

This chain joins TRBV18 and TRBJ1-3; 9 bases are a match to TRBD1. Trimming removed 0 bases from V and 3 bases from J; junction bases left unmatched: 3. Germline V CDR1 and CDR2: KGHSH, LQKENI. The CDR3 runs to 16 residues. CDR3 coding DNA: TGTGCCAGCTCACCACCGCGGACAGGGGTTGGAAACACCATATATTTT. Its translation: CASSPPRTGVGNTIYF.

The CDR3 loop is CASSIDRPPQGLVSPLHF. CDR3 sequence (DNA): TGTGCCAGTAGTATAGATCGACCACCTCAGGGATTAGTATCACCCCTCCACTTT. The chain couples TRBV19 to TRBJ1-6; a weak D match, TRBD1 (5 bases). Looked up from germline, CDR1 is LNHDA and CDR2 is SQIVND (reference sequence). The CDR3 runs 18 residues. V gave up 0 bases and J gave up 10 bases, with 22 bases separating them.

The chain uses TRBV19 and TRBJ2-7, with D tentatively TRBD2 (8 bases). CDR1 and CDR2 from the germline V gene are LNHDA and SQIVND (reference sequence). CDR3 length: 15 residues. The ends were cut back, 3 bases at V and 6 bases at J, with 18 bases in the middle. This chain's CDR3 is CASSIPGGGEGEQYF. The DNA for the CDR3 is TGTGCCAGTAGTATCCCGGGAGGGGGCGAGGGCGAGCAGTACTTC.

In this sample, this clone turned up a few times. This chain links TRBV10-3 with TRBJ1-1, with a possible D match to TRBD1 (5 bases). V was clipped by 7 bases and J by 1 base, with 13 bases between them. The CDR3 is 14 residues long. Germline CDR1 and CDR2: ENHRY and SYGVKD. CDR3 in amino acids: CAITSDTGNTEAFF. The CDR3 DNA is TGTGCCATCACCTCGGACACCGGGAACACTGAAGCTTTCTTT.

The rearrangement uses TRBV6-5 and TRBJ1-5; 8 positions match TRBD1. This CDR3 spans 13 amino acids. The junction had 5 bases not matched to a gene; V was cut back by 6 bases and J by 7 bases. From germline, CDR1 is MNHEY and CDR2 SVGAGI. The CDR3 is CASSNRGGQPQHF. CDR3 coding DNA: TGTGCCAGCAGCAACAGGGGGGGACAGCCCCAGCATTTT.

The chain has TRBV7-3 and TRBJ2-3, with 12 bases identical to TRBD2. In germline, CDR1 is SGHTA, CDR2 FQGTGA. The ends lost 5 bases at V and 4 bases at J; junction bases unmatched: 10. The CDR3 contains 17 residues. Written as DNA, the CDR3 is TGTGCCAGCAGCGGCGAACTAGCGGGGGGTACTCCAGATACGCAGTATTTT. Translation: CASSGELAGGTPDTQYF.

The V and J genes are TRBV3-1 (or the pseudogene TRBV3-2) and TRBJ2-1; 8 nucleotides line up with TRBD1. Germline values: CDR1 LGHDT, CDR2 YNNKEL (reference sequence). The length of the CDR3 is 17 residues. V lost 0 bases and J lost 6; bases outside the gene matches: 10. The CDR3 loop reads CASSQDRTGTLINEQFF. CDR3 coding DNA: TGTGCCAGCAGCCAAGACCGGACAGGGACGCTAATCAATGAGCAGTTCTTC.

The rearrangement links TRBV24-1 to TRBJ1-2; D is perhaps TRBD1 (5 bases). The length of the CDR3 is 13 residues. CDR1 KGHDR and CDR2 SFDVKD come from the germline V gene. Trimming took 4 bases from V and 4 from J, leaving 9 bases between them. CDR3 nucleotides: TGTGCCACCAGTGAAGGGGTACCCTATGGCTACACCTTC. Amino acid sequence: CATSEGVPYGYTF.